This TCR beta chain stems from a study of T cell repertoires in cytomegalovirus infection. This clonotype was seen a handful of times. Antigen specificity is unknown. The germline V gene has CDR1 SGHDN and CDR2 FVKESK. The CDR3 has 15 residues. V lost 1 base and J lost 9; bases outside the gene matches: 6. A single record per CDR3 protein comes from TCRdb applying MiXCR to the reads. The data hold about 310,000 distinct CDR3 sequences, with 20% to 30% observed a single time. J is TRBJ1-5 and V is TRBV14, with 10 bases matching TRBD1. The sequence derives from a human donor in good health (CMV status not recorded). Some clones in this sample may be carry-over from other donors' samples. The sequenced sample was cultured PBMCs, obtained from culture after CMV antigen stimulation. DNA for the CDR3: TGTGCCAGCAGCCAAGTGTGGGACAGGGGTTGGCCCCAGCATTTT. Translation gives CASSQVWDRGWPQHF.